This T cell receptor beta chain originates from a study of T-cell memory formation after mild COVID-19 (dated by TCRdb to about 2021). Describing the broader study: Most TCR sequence clusters were specific to one of the two donors. The cohort was made up of two young adult volunteers, one female and one male, who were previously healthy. In two donors, T-cell clones that expanded and contracted after mild COVID-19 were followed by sequencing TCRalpha and TCRbeta repertoires longitudinally. Overall study outcomes, separate from this receptor: SARS-CoV-2 specificity of the second-wave clones peaking on day 37 was not confirmed. Balanced CD4/CD8 phenotypes were observed for clones contracting from day 15 to 85, whereas a bias towards CD4+ was observed for a second wave of clones expanding from day 15 to 37. Some responding clones were detected in pre-infection memory, suggesting pre-existing cross-reactive memory T cells joined the SARS-CoV-2 response. Contracting CD4+ clones were located mainly in the CM and EM memory subsets, whereas CD8+ clones were found to be enriched in EMRA. The study included only two mild cases, and larger cohorts that include severe cases with pre-infection samples were judged to be necessary.

Ficoll-Paque density gradient centrifugation was used to isolate PBMCs. The sample was run on an Illumina NovaSeq 6000. Using 5'RACE with constant-segment primers, TCRalpha and TCRbeta cDNA libraries were constructed, with sample barcodes and unique molecular identifiers added in the process. Trizol reagent was used to extract RNA from every sample. The libraries were amplified in two PCR steps, and the second step added a second sample barcode and Illumina TruSeq adapters. Sequencing of the libraries was done on an Illumina NovaSeq, producing 2 x 150 bp paired-end reads. Per the original workflow: Demultiplexing of reads and collapsing into UMI-guided consensus sequences were performed with migec v1.2.7. Using mixcr v2.1.11, the UMI consensuses were aligned to TRA and TRB V and J templates and assembled into clonotypes. Clonotypes were classified as expanded or contracted when called significant by both edgeR and NoisET, with noise models trained on biological replicates. For edgeR calls, a false discovery rate-adjusted p below 0.01 and a log2 fold-change threshold of 1 were applied. As an exploratory analysis of dynamics, PCA with hierarchical clustering was applied to max-normalized trajectories of the 1000 most abundant clonotypes. Separately sequenced CD4+ and CD8+ repertoires were used to assign the CD4 or CD8 phenotype of responding clones. In TCRdb, the public reads were trimmed at Q25 with fastp and aligned with MiXCR, with productive beta chains retained. Duplicate CDR3 protein sequences are folded into a single record with the most common DNA and genes. These V and J calls are TCRdb output, not the study's own analysis. The sample yields 190,000 or so distinct CDR3 sequences; 20% to 25% were counted once. Around 23% of the sample goes to the ten largest clones.

Taken from the germline V gene, the CDR1 and CDR2 loops are SGHVS and FNYEAQ. The junction carries 10 bases between V and J, which are trimmed by 5 bases and 4 bases respectively. The cysteine opens and the phenylalanine closes a CDR3 of 13 amino acids. Only the CDR3 portion is preserved as DNA: 39 bases, with reading frame beginning at the first base. This clonotype came up many times. Its antigen specificity is not known. No qualities accompany the bases; no much larger clone lies one base away. This receptor was taken from an adult woman who had mild COVID-19 (a few samples of this study predate the infection). The sample titles of this study are shuffled in the database, so cell type and time point are left out; the donor was told from shared clones. The sequence joins TRBV7-6 to TRBJ2-3, with TRBD2 tentatively as D gene (6 bases match). Sequenced material: PBMCs or a T cell subset sorted from them (not recorded which). The bases read TGTGCCAGCAGCCCACGACTAGCAGATACGCAGTATTTT. This codes for CASSPRLADTQYF.